The 16 T cell receptor beta chains given below trace back to one sample, sequenced in a study of control samples from healthy donors and cancer patients. The table came from immunoSEQ multiplex PCR; TCRdb's copy has only in-frame clones and leaves some out. The table shows 120,000 or so clones, with around 86% occurring only once. Sequencing input: blood. All receptors come from a man between 35 and 55 years old in good health.

V usage is TRBV7-9 and J usage is TRBJ1-1; D is unclear. There are 13 residues in the CDR3. CDR1 SEHNR and CDR2 FQNEAQ come from the germline V gene (reference sequence). Trimming pared 3 bases from V and 6 bases from J, leaving 11 bases between. This CDR3 is CASSFTLDAEAFF. CDR3 sequence (DNA): TGTGCCAGCAGCTTTACTTTGGACGCTGAAGCTTTCTTT.

CDR3 nucleotides: TGTGCCATCGGGGGGGACAGGACCTACACAGATACGCAGTATTTT. This codes for CAIGGDRTYTDTQYF. The chain couples TRBV10-3 to TRBJ2-3; D might be TRBD1 (8 bases). Trimming took 8 bases from V and 2 from J, leaving 17 bases between them. The CDR3 contains 15 residues. Germline V gene lookup returns CDR1 ENHRY and CDR2 SYGVKD.

This clone was detected only a few times. This rearrangement joins TRBV14 to TRBJ2-3; D unclear. This CDR3 spans 12 amino acids. CDR1 is SGHDN and CDR2 is FVKESK in the germline V gene. V lost 3 bases to trimming and J lost 7 bases, with 8 bases between them. Here the CDR3 reads CASSQVGYTQYF. CDR3 sequence (DNA): TGTGCCAGCAGCCAGGTGGGGTATACGCAGTATTTT.

Here the CDR3 DNA reads TGTGCCAACCGGAGGGAATACTATGGCTACACCTTC. Its translation: CANRREYYGYTF. This rearrangement joins TRBV3-1 (or the pseudogene TRBV3-2) to TRBJ1-2, with D hard to call. The CDR3 extends over 12 amino acids. Germline V gene lookup returns CDR1 LGHDT and CDR2 YNNKEL (reference sequence). Trimming cost V 10 bases and J 3 bases, with 12 bases left between them.

The chain recombines TRBV19 with TRBJ2-3; a possible D gene is TRBD2 (6 bases). This CDR3 has 14 residues. The germline V and J ends were trimmed by 6 bases and 7 bases, with 17 bases remaining between them. The V gene's germline CDR1 is LNHDA and CDR2 SQIVND (reference sequence). The CDR3 nucleotides read TGTGCCAGTAGCCCAAGACTAGGATGGAATACGCAGTATTTT. Encoded protein: CASSPRLGWNTQYF.

CDR3 loop: CASSLWTSGGSLELFF. For the CDR3, the DNA is TGTGCCAGCAGCCTCTGGACTAGCGGGGGTTCGCTTGAGCTGTTTTTT. The chain carries TRBV5-4 and TRBJ2-2, with TRBD2 matching 13 bases. The CDR3 totals 16 residues. In germline, CDR1 is SGHNT, CDR2 YYREEE (reference sequence). V shed 4 bases, J shed 11 bases, and the junction held 11 bases outside the gene matches.

The rearrangement joins TRBV5-1 to TRBJ1-5, with D hard to call. Germline V gives CDR1 SGHRS, CDR2 YFSETQ. The CDR3 runs to 13 residues. With 2 bases removed from V and 7 bases from J, the gap between germline ends came to 10 bases. CDR3 in DNA: TGCGCCAGCAGCTTCGAGGGTCCCCAGCCCCAGCATTTT. Residues: CASSFEGPQPQHF.

The chain carries TRBV5-5 and TRBJ2-5, with 16 bases that match TRBD2. Losses at the gene ends were 4 bases for V and 7 bases for J; bases not matched to a gene: 10. In germline, CDR1 is SGHKS, CDR2 YYEKEE (reference sequence). CDR3 length equals 17 residues. The CDR3: CASSLSGTSGGARTQYF. CDR3 in DNA: TGTGCCAGCAGCCTTTCCGGGACTAGCGGGGGGGCTCGGACCCAGTACTTC.

The J gene is TRBJ2-3, the V gene TRBV18; 13 bases fit TRBD2. V lost 3 bases and J lost 0; bases outside the gene matches: 9. The CDR3 spans 19 residues. Per germline, CDR1 KGHSH and CDR2 LQKENI. CDR3 sequence reads: CASSPPGLAGALSTDTQYF. DNA for the CDR3: TGTGCCAGCTCACCTCCCGGACTAGCGGGGGCCCTGAGCACAGATACGCAGTATTTT.

This clone occurred a few times. This chain joins TRBV29-1 and TRBJ1-2; no reliable D call. The germline CDR1 and CDR2 sequences are SQVTM and ANQGSEA. This CDR3 is 12 amino acids long. Trimming left V 3 bases short and J 7 bases short, with 12 bases between. CDR3 DNA sequence: TGCAGCGTTGAGGGCAGGACGATTGGCTACACCTTC. Translated, it gives CSVEGRTIGYTF.

Only a few counts were recorded for this clone. The rearrangement uses TRBV7-6 and TRBJ1-1; D unresolved. The V end lost 5 bases, the J end lost 3 bases, and 16 bases lay between the germline ends. This CDR3 has 15 residues. Germline V gene data show CDR1 as SGHVS and CDR2 as FNYEAQ. CDR3 region: CASSPMFSKHTEAFF. The CDR3 bases are TGTGCCAGCAGCCCCATGTTTTCCAAACACACTGAAGCTTTCTTT.

Points on this clone: Other nucleotide sequences in the sample specify the same CDR3. This chain uses TRBV19 with TRBJ1-6, with 8 bases fitting TRBD1. V gave up 3 bases and J gave up 8 bases; unmatched junction bases: 3. The germline CDR1 and CDR2 sequences are LNHDA and SQIVND (reference sequence). The CDR3 consists of 14 residues. The CDR3 loop reads CASSIVTGDSPLHF. CDR3 coding DNA: TGTGCCAGTAGTATTGTGACAGGGGATTCACCCCTCCACTTT.

The gene calls are TRBV4-3 and TRBJ2-6; perhaps D is TRBD1 or TRBD2 (5 bases each). V dropped 0 bases and J dropped 2 bases, with 14 bases sitting between them. The CDR3 extends over 18 amino acids. CDR1 and CDR2 from the germline V gene are LGHNA and YSLEER. In DNA form, the CDR3 reads TGCGCCAGCAGCCAAGATTCGAGGGGCCTTACTGGGGCCAACGTCCTGACTTTC. The encoded protein is CASSQDSRGLTGANVLTF.

V is TRBV6-1 and J is TRBJ1-5; D remains ambiguous. The CDR3 sequence is 14 residues long. Germline CDR1 and CDR2: MNHNS and SASEGT. Trimming removed 1 base at V and 4 bases at J, with 8 bases between. The CDR3 DNA is TGTGCCAGCAGTGAAGGGCGGAAGAATCAGCCCCAGCATTTT. Translation gives CASSEGRKNQPQHF.

The chain uses TRBV5-6 and TRBJ2-1, with a possible D match to TRBD2 (6 bases). Germline CDR1 reads SGHDT; CDR2 reads YYEEEE. The CDR3 consists of 13 residues. Between the trimmed V and J ends, which lost 4 bases and 7 bases, there was a span of 12 bases. The CDR3 sequence: CASSHAGLNEQFF. The CDR3 DNA reads TGTGCCAGCAGCCATGCGGGGCTGAATGAGCAGTTCTTC.

This clone appeared once. As DNA, the CDR3 is TGTGCCACCAGCACCGGCGCGGGGGTAGTCCAAGAGACCCAGTACTTC. This translates into CATSTGAGVVQETQYF. The chain carries TRBV15 and TRBJ2-5, with TRBD2 matching over 7 bases. Trimming at V came to 4 bases and at J to 1 base, leaving 9 bases not matched to a gene. The CDR3 contains 16 residues. The germline V gene has CDR1 LNHNV and CDR2 YYDKDF (reference sequence). Full variable domain (rest looked up from reference TRBV15 and TRBJ2-5): DAMVIQNPRYQVTQFGKPVTLSCSQTLNHNVMYWYQQKSSQAPKLLFHYYDKDFNNEADTPDNFQSRRPNTSFCFLDIRSPGLGDTAMYLCATSTGAGVVQETQYFGPGTRLLVL.